These 30 T cell receptor beta chains were sequenced from one sample in a study of blood T cell repertoires in COVID-19. TCRdb's copy holds only in-frame clones and misses some; the assay was immunoSEQ multiplex PCR. The sample lists approximately 250,000 clones; approximately 90% were seen once. The sample was PBMCs or T cells enriched from blood (not recorded which). All receptors come from a woman in her twenties or thirties with acute COVID-19.

This chain links TRBV28 with TRBJ2-3; 9 bases are shared with TRBD2. The V segment lost 4 bases and the J segment 2 bases; nucleotides outside the gene matches: 7. Germline assignment: CDR1 MDHEN and CDR2 SYDVKM. The CDR3 contains 16 residues. The CDR3 DNA reads TGTGCCAGCAGTTCCCAGTTAGCGGGAGACACAGATACGCAGTATTTT. This gives the protein CASSSQLAGDTDTQYF.

The rearrangement uses TRBV7-3 and TRBJ2-3; D remains ambiguous. The germline V gene has CDR1 SGHTA and CDR2 FQGTGA. The ends were cut back, 5 bases at V and 2 bases at J, with 17 bases in the middle. The CDR3 covers 16 residues. The CDR3 is CASSPRSPVTTDTQYF. In DNA form, the CDR3 reads TGTGCCAGCAGCCCCCGGTCCCCTGTAACCACAGATACGCAGTATTTT.

This clone was counted a single time. This sequence joins TRBV19 and TRBJ2-1; perhaps TRBD1 as D (6 bases). Looked up from germline, CDR1 is LNHDA and CDR2 is SQIVND (reference sequence). This CDR3 has 14 amino acids. Trimming took off 8 bases at V and 2 bases at J, with 13 bases between the two ends. CDR3 in amino acids: CASQPGTTYNEQFF. CDR3 coding DNA: TGTGCCAGTCAACCCGGGACAACCTACAATGAGCAGTTCTTC.

This clone was seen only a few times. This sequence joins TRBV5-1 and TRBJ2-7; weak D call: TRBD1 (5 bases). Trimming left V 4 bases short and J 2 bases short, with 13 bases between. Germline CDR1 reads SGHRS; CDR2 reads YFSETQ. This CDR3 is 14 amino acids long. The CDR3 loop reads CASSGTGATYEQYF. The CDR3, as DNA: TGCGCCAGCAGCGGAACAGGAGCAACCTACGAGCAGTACTTC.

The CDR3 nucleotides read TGCGCCAGCAGCTTGGAGACAGGTCTATCCTACGAGCAGTACTTC. This encodes CASSLETGLSYEQYF. The V gene is TRBV5-1, the J gene TRBJ2-7, with D possibly TRBD1 on 6 matching bases. Per the germline V gene, CDR1 is SGHRS and CDR2 is YFSETQ. The CDR3 is 15 amino acids. The V gene lost 0 bases and the J gene lost 1 base, with 11 bases spanning the gap.

V usage is TRBV7-2 and J usage is TRBJ2-2; the D gene is possibly TRBD1 (6 bases). Between the trimmed V and J ends, which lost 5 bases and 1 base, there was a span of 14 bases. Germline CDR1 and CDR2: SGHTA and FQGNSA. CDR3 length: 16 residues. In DNA, the CDR3 is TGTGCCAGCAGCGAAGACAGGCTGGAGAACACCGGGGAGCTGTTTTTT. Its translation: CASSEDRLENTGELFF.

The chain combines TRBV6-2 or TRBV6-3 with TRBJ2-1, with TRBD2 matching 10 bases. Germline CDR1 is MNHEY and CDR2 is SVGEGT. The CDR3 extends over 15 amino acids. With 2 bases clipped from V and 6 bases from J, the junction kept 4 bases outside the gene matches. The CDR3: CASSYLSGRANEQFF. The CDR3 region has the DNA TGTGCCAGCAGTTACCTCAGCGGGAGGGCCAATGAGCAGTTCTTC.

This chain joins TRBV6-5 and TRBJ2-1, with D possibly TRBD2 on 6 matching bases. The CDR3 length is 15 residues. The V gene lost 7 bases and the J gene lost 0 bases, with 13 bases spanning the gap. From germline, CDR1 is MNHEY and CDR2 SVGAGI. The CDR3 bases are TGTGCCAGCAAGGCGGGGTCGAGCTCCTACAATGAGCAGTTCTTC. Amino acids: CASKAGSSSYNEQFF.

The chain is built from TRBV5-5 and TRBJ2-7; D is unresolved. The CDR3 loop spans 12 amino acids. The germline V gene has CDR1 SGHKS and CDR2 YYEKEE (reference sequence). V was trimmed by 4 bases and J by 2 bases, leaving 7 bases between them. Here the CDR3 DNA reads TGTGCCAGCAGCCAACGAGCCTACGAGCAGTACTTC. Its translation: CASSQRAYEQYF.

V usage is TRBV29-1 and J usage is TRBJ2-7, with D maybe TRBD1 (6 bases). CDR3 size: 13 residues. Germline CDR1 and CDR2: SQVTM and ANQGSEA. Trimming cost V 6 bases and J 3 bases, with 15 bases left between them. The CDR3 region has the DNA TGCAGCGTGGCCAGGACAGCCGGCTACGAGCAGTACTTC. Amino acid sequence: CSVARTAGYEQYF.

V gene TRBV4-1 combines with J gene TRBJ1-5; weak D call: TRBD1 (5 bases). The V and J ends lost 4 bases and 5 bases respectively, with 18 bases between them. Germline CDR1 is MGHRA and CDR2 is YSYEKL. The CDR3 totals 16 residues. The CDR3 DNA follows: TGCGCCAGCAGCCCCTCGCTGGGCACACAGGATCAGCCCCAGCATTTT. This encodes CASSPSLGTQDQPQHF.

Here the CDR3 DNA reads TGCGCCAGCAGCTTGGCGGGACAGAACTTCTTC. Its translation is CASSLAGQNFF. The gene calls are TRBV5-1 and TRBJ2-1; 7 bases map to TRBD1. CDR3 length equals 11 residues. The germline gives CDR1 SGHRS, CDR2 YFSETQ. V trimming: 0 bases; J trimming: 16 bases; junction bases outside the gene matches: 4.

This chain joins TRBV4-3 and TRBJ2-2; TRBD2 aligns across 14 bases. V dropped 4 bases and J dropped 2; count of bases not matched to a gene: 3. The germline CDR1 and CDR2 sequences are LGHNA and YSLEER. The CDR3 has 17 amino acids. The CDR3 nucleotides read TGCGCCAGCAGCCCGGGACTAGCGGGAGCCAACACCGGGGAGCTGTTTTTT. Translating gives CASSPGLAGANTGELFF.

This clone has just one count. The chain recombines TRBV27 with TRBJ1-4; D gene uncertain. Per germline, CDR1 MNHEY and CDR2 SMNVEV (reference sequence). The V end lost 3 bases, the J end lost 6 bases, and 11 bases lay between the germline ends. The CDR3 is 14 amino acids. In DNA, the CDR3 is TGTGCCAGCAGTTTCATGCCCGGGGATGAAAAACTGTTTTTT. Its protein product is CASSFMPGDEKLFF.

This rearrangement joins TRBV5-1 to TRBJ1-4; 7 nucleotides match TRBD1. V was clipped by 4 bases and J by 0 bases; unmatched bases: 6. The CDR3 consists of 16 residues. Germline V gene sequence: CDR1 SGHRS, CDR2 YFSETQ. The CDR3 protein is CASSPDGTATNEKLFF. The CDR3 coding sequence is TGCGCCAGCAGCCCGGATGGGACAGCAACTAATGAAAAACTGTTTTTT.

The chain is built from TRBV28 and TRBJ1-1; no clear D gene. The length of the CDR3 is 13 residues. Germline lookup yields CDR1 MDHEN and CDR2 SYDVKM. Trimming cost V 7 bases and J 1 base, with 10 bases left between them. The CDR3 coding sequence is TGTGCCAGCAAGCAGGATTCGAACACTGAAGCTTTCTTT. It is translated as CASKQDSNTEAFF.

This clone was observed a single time. V is TRBV5-1 and J is TRBJ2-5; 14 nucleotides match TRBD2. J lost 4 bases, V lost 4 bases, and 3 bases had no gene match. The CDR3 is 15 amino acids. In germline, CDR1 is SGHRS, CDR2 YFSETQ. The CDR3 bases are TGCGCCAGCAGCCGGGGGACTAGCGGGGGAGAGACCCAGTACTTC. Protein: CASSRGTSGGETQYF.

The V gene is TRBV28, the J gene TRBJ2-3; 7 bases map to TRBD2. The V segment lost 4 bases and the J segment 4 bases; nucleotides outside the gene matches: 8. Germline CDR1 is MDHEN and CDR2 is SYDVKM. The CDR3 extends over 15 amino acids. The CDR3 DNA reads as TGTGCCAGCAGTTGGACTAGTCAAGGGGCAGATACGCAGTATTTT. Its translation: CASSWTSQGADTQYF. Drawing the rest from reference TRBV28 and TRBJ2-3, the complete variable domain is DVKVTQSSRYLVKRTGEKVFLECVQDMDHENMFWYRQDPGLGLRLIYFSYDVKMKEKGDIPEGYSVSREKKERFSLILESASTNQTSMYLCASSWTSQGADTQYFGPGTRLTVL.

The V and J genes are TRBV2 and TRBJ2-7; D call uncertain. Germline V gene data show CDR1 as SNHLY and CDR2 as FYNNEI. CDR3 length: 12 amino acids. Trimming removed 5 bases at V and 1 base at J, with 6 bases between. The CDR3 loop reads CASSPQSYEQYF. The CDR3 DNA reads TGTGCCAGCAGTCCACAGTCCTACGAGCAGTACTTC.

The V gene is TRBV7-9, the J gene TRBJ1-5, with 9 positions matching TRBD1. The CDR3 totals 14 residues. Germline V CDR1 and CDR2: SEHNR, FQNEAQ (reference sequence). V trimming: 4 bases; J trimming: 3 bases; junction bases outside the gene matches: 1. The CDR3: CASSWTGANQPQHF. In DNA form, the CDR3 reads TGTGCCAGCAGCTGGACAGGGGCCAATCAGCCCCAGCATTTT.

This chain joins TRBV27 and TRBJ2-2, with no clear D. Looked up from germline, CDR1 is MNHEY and CDR2 is SMNVEV (reference sequence). The V gene lost 3 bases and the J gene lost 6 bases, with 5 bases spanning the gap. CDR3 size: 12 residues. The CDR3 here is CASSLLSGELFF. Here the CDR3 DNA reads TGTGCCAGCAGTTTGTTATCCGGGGAGCTGTTTTTT.

The CDR3 loop reads CASSVVLAGGGDEQFF. CDR3 bases: TGTGCCAGCAGCGTAGTTTTAGCGGGAGGAGGGGATGAGCAGTTCTTC. V and J are TRBV9 and TRBJ2-1; the match to TRBD2 covers 10 bases. The V gene end was trimmed by 0 bases and the J gene end by 8 bases; junction bases not matched to a gene: 8. The CDR3 runs to 16 residues. In germline, CDR1 is SGDLS, CDR2 YYNGEE.

The genes are TRBV7-8 and TRBJ1-2; unclear D gene. Trimming took 6 bases from V and 4 from J, leaving 9 bases between them. CDR3 length equals 12 residues. Germline V gene lookup returns CDR1 SGHVS and CDR2 FQNEAQ. The CDR3 loop reads CASRRDGYGYTF. Here the CDR3 DNA reads TGTGCCAGCAGACGAGACGGCTATGGCTACACCTTC.

The chain couples TRBV11-2 to TRBJ2-5; a weak D match, TRBD2 (7 bases). This CDR3 has 16 amino acids. V gave up 1 base and J gave up 2 bases, with 14 bases separating them. Per the germline V gene, CDR1 is SGHAT and CDR2 is FQNNGV. For the CDR3, the DNA is TGTGCCAGCAGCTTAGGCGAGGGGGGGAGGCAAGAGACCCAGTACTTC. It codes for CASSLGEGGRQETQYF.

The genes are TRBV7-9 and TRBJ2-3; 10 nucleotides match TRBD1. The CDR3 contains 16 residues. With V trimmed by 3 bases and J by 4 bases, 7 bases remained unmatched. Germline CDR1 reads SEHNR; CDR2 reads FQNEAQ (reference sequence). CDR3 bases: TGTGCCAGCAGCTTGGGGCTGGGACAGGGGTCAGATACGCAGTATTTT. Translating gives CASSLGLGQGSDTQYF. Drawing the rest from reference TRBV7-9 and TRBJ2-3, the complete variable domain is DTGVSQNPRHKITKRGQNVTFRCDPISEHNRLYWYRQTLGQGPEFLTYFQNEAQLEKSRLLSDRFSAERPKGSFSTLEIQRTEQGDSAMYLCASSLGLGQGSDTQYFGPGTRLTVL.

The V gene is TRBV7-3, the J gene TRBJ2-1, with 16 bases fitting TRBD2. The CDR3 loop spans 19 amino acids. Unmatched junction bases numbered 10, after V lost 2 bases and J lost 6 bases. CDR1 SGHTA and CDR2 FQGTGA come from the germline V gene. The CDR3, as DNA: TGTGCCAGCAGCTTAGAACCCCCGGGACTAGCGGGAGGGCGCAATGAGCAGTTCTTC. It translates to CASSLEPPGLAGGRNEQFF. The variable domain in full, with the rest retrieved from reference TRBV7-3 and TRBJ2-1, is GAGVSQTPSNKVTEKGKYVELRCDPISGHTALYWYRQSLGQGPEFLIYFQGTGAADDSGLPNDRFFAVRPEGSVSTLKIQRTERGDSAVYLCASSLEPPGLAGGRNEQFFGPGTRLTVL.

This chain connects TRBV27 to TRBJ2-2, with a possible D match to TRBD2 (6 bases). Trimming left V 7 bases short and J 5 bases short, with 14 bases between. The CDR3 is made up of 14 amino acids. Germline V gene sequence: CDR1 MNHEY, CDR2 SMNVEV (reference sequence). The CDR3: CASKASDNTGELFF. CDR3 DNA: TGTGCCAGCAAGGCTAGCGATAATACCGGGGAGCTGTTTTTT.

The chain carries TRBV5-1 and TRBJ2-1, with D maybe TRBD2 (6 bases). Germline CDR1 reads SGHRS; CDR2 reads YFSETQ. With 0 bases removed from V and 2 bases from J, the gap between germline ends came to 18 bases. The CDR3 covers 18 residues. The CDR3 region has the DNA TGCGCCAGCAGCTTGGGGGACTTTCGGGGGAGCCCCTACAATGAGCAGTTCTTC. It specifies CASSLGDFRGSPYNEQFF.

The chain uses TRBV5-5 and TRBJ2-7, with D possibly being TRBD2 (6 bases). V was clipped by 4 bases and J by 2 bases, with 16 bases between them. Germline loops: CDR1 SGHKS, CDR2 YYEKEE (reference sequence). CDR3 length equals 15 residues. The CDR3 loop is CASSDPVGGTYEQYF. The CDR3 DNA follows: TGTGCCAGCAGCGACCCGGTGGGAGGAACCTACGAGCAGTACTTC. Variable domain in full (rest from reference TRBV5-5 and TRBJ2-7): DAGVTQSPTHLIKTRGQQVTLRCSPISGHKSVSWYQQVLGQGPQFIFQYYEKEERGRGNFPDRFSARQFPNYSSELNVNALLLGDSALYLCASSDPVGGTYEQYFGPGTRLTVT.

The gene calls are TRBV4-3 and TRBJ2-2; D is ambiguous. Germline V CDR1 and CDR2: LGHNA, YSLEER. Trimming took 4 bases from V and 3 from J, leaving 9 bases between them. The CDR3 sequence is 14 residues long. CDR3 bases: TGCGCCAGCAGCCCAATTAGTGACACCGGGGAGCTGTTTTTT. Translation gives CASSPISDTGELFF.